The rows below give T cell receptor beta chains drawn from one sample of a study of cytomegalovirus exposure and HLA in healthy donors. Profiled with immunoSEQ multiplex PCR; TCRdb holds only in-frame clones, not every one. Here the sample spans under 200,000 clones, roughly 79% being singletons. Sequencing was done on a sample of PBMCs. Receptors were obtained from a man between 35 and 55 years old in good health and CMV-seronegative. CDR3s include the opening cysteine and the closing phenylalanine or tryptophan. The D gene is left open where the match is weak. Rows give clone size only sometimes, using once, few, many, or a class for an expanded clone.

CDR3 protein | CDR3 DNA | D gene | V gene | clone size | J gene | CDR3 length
CAWSAGHRTETQYF | TGTGCCTGGAGTGCGGGACATCGGACCGAGACCCAGTACTTC | NA | TRBV30 | NA | TRBJ2-5 | 14
CASSILGRGETQYF | TGTGCCAGTAGTATCCTAGGTCGGGGGGAGACCCAGTACTTC | NA | TRBV19 | once | TRBJ2-5 | 14
CASSTGSTEAFF | TGTGCCAGTTCTACTGGGAGCACTGAAGCTTTCTTT | NA | TRBV6-5 | NA | TRBJ1-1 | 12
CASSPSRGSRGDTQYF | TGTGCCAGCAGCCCCTCCAGGGGGAGTAGGGGGGATACGCAGTATTTT | TRBD1 | TRBV11-2 | NA | TRBJ2-3 | 16
CASSPLVLTDTQYF | TGTGCCAGCAGCCCGTTAGTACTGACAGATACGCAGTATTTT | NA | TRBV9 | few | TRBJ2-3 | 14
CASSQGWGAFF | TGCGCCAGCAGCCAGGGGTGGGGTGCTTTCTTT | NA | TRBV10-2 | few | TRBJ1-1 | 11
CASSLGSPAANQPQHF | TGCGCCAGCAGCCTCGGATCTCCCGCGGCCAATCAGCCCCAGCATTTT | NA | TRBV5-1 | NA | TRBJ1-5 | 16
CSVEAPGQGFSYEQYF | TGCAGCGTGGAAGCCCCGGGACAGGGATTTTCCTACGAGCAGTACTTC | TRBD1 | TRBV29-1 | NA | TRBJ2-7 | 16
CASSLKGLAGGEQYF | TGTGCCAGCAGTTTAAAAGGGTTAGCGGGGGGGGAGCAGTACTTC | TRBD2 | TRBV27 | once | TRBJ2-7 | 15
CASSLAQGSADTQYF | TGTGCCAGCAGCTTGGCACAGGGGAGTGCAGATACGCAGTATTTT | TRBD1 | TRBV5-8 | NA | TRBJ2-3 | 15
CASSQVGLAGARTDTQYF | TGCGCCAGCAGCCAAGTGGGACTAGCGGGAGCCCGCACAGATACGCAGTATTTT | TRBD2 | TRBV4-1 | NA | TRBJ2-3 | 18